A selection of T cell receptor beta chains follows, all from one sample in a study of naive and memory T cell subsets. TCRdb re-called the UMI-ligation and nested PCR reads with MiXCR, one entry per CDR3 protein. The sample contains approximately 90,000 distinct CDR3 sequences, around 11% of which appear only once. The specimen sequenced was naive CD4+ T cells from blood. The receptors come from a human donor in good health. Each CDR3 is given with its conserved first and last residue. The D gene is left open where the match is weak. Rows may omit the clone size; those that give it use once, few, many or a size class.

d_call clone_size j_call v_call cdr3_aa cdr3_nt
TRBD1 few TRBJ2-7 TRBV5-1 CASSLPGQNYEQYF TGCGCCAGCAGCTTACCGGGACAGAACTACGAGCAGTACTTC
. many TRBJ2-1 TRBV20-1 CSARAGTYDDEQFF TGCAGTGCTAGAGCGGGTACCTATGATGATGAGCAGTTCTTC
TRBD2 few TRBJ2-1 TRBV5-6 CASSSPGGADNEQFF TGTGCCAGCAGCTCCCCGGGAGGAGCTGACAATGAGCAGTTCTTC
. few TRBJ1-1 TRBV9 CASSVVEAAEAFF TGTGCCAGCAGCGTAGTGGAGGCAGCGGAAGCTTTCTTT
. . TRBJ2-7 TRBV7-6 CASSLGELPAYEQYF TGTGCCAGCAGCTTAGGCGAGCTCCCCGCCTACGAGCAGTACTTC
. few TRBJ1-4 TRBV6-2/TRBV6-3 CASRGSGEKLFF TGTGCCAGCAGGGGGTCTGGTGAAAAACTGTTTTTT
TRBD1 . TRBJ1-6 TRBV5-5 CASSPYWGQPSPLHF TGTGCCAGCAGCCCCTATTGGGGACAGCCTTCACCCCTCCACTTT
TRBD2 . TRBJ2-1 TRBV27 CASDRTGSAGPGLAVNNEQFF TGTGCCAGCGATAGGACAGGCTCGGCGGGCCCCGGACTAGCGGTAAACAATGAGCAGTTCTTC
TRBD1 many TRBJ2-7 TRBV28 CASSPGGQGKNEQYF TGTGCCAGCAGTCCCGGCGGACAGGGAAAGAACGAGCAGTACTTC
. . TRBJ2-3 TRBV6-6 CASRNTGGTDTQYF TGTGCCAGCAGAAACACAGGCGGCACAGATACGCAGTATTTT
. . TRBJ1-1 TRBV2 CASSTGPTEAFF TGTGCCAGCAGCACAGGCCCCACTGAAGCTTTCTTT
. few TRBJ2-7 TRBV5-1 CASSLVPNSYEQYF TGCGCCAGCAGCTTGGTACCTAACTCCTACGAGCAGTACTTC
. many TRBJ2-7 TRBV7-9 CASSRTEGTAERIYEQYF TGTGCCAGCAGCCGGACCGAAGGGACCGCCGAAAGGATCTACGAGCAGTACTTC
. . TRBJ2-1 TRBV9 CASRPQGTHEQFF TGTGCCAGCAGGCCCCAGGGTACCCATGAGCAGTTCTTC
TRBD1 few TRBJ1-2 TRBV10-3 CAISPTGPPYGYTF TGTGCCATCAGCCCGACAGGGCCCCCCTATGGCTACACCTTC
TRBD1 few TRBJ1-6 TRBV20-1 CSARGGTGDGSYNSPLHF TGCAGTGCTAGAGGGGGGACAGGGGATGGCTCCTATAATTCACCCCTCCACTTT
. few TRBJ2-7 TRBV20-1 CSARRGSYEQYF TGCAGTGCTAGAAGGGGTTCCTACGAGCAGTACTTC
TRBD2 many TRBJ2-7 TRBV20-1 CSARTSGRFTYEQYF TGCAGTGCTAGGACTAGCGGGAGATTCACCTACGAGCAGTACTTC
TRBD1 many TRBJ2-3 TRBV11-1 CASSYGQGSTDTQYF TGTGCCAGCAGCTACGGACAGGGAAGCACAGATACGCAGTATTTT
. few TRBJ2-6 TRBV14 CASNVDGPSSGANVLTF TGTGCCAGCAATGTTGATGGACCTTCGTCTGGGGCCAACGTCCTGACTTTC
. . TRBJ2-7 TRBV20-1 CSAVKNSNYEQYF TGCAGTGCTGTTAAGAACAGCAACTACGAGCAGTACTTC
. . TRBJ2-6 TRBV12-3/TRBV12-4 CASSPTPGRGRKDGANVLTF TGTGCCAGCAGCCCTACCCCCGGGAGGGGGCGAAAAGATGGGGCCAACGTCCTGACTTTC
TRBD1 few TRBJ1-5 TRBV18 CASSHGTGGSNQPQHF TGTGCCAGCTCACATGGGACAGGAGGGTCAAATCAGCCCCAGCATTTT
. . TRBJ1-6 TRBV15 CATSRDSERSPLHF TGTGCCACCAGCAGGGACAGCGAACGTTCACCCCTCCACTTT
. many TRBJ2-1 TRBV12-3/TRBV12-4 CASRKGGSYNEQFF TGTGCCAGCCGAAAAGGAGGCTCCTACAATGAGCAGTTCTTC
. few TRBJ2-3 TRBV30 CAWNTGTDTQYF TGTGCCTGGAATACAGGTACAGATACGCAGTATTTT
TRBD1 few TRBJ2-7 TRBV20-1 CSAIPGQETSQYF TGCAGTGCTATACCGGGACAGGAGACGTCCCAGTACTTC
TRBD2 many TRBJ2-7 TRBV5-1 CASSLGVQGGAYEQYF TGCGCCAGCAGCTTGGGCGTCCAGGGAGGGGCCTACGAGCAGTACTTC
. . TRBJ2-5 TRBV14 CASSQVWRGSQETQYF TGTGCCAGCAGCCAAGTGTGGCGGGGCAGCCAAGAGACCCAGTACTTC
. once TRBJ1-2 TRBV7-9 CASSFGSPPAAYGYTF TGTGCCAGCAGCTTTGGGTCCCCCCCCGCAGCCTATGGCTACACCTTC
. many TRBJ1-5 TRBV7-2 CASSLVGGVKQPQHF TGTGCCAGCAGTCTTGTTGGGGGGGTGAAGCAGCCCCAGCATTTT
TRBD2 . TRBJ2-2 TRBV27 CASSPLAGTSGGTGELFF TGTGCCAGCAGTCCTCTCGCCGGGACTAGCGGGGGAACCGGGGAGCTGTTTTTT
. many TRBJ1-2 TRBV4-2 CASSRVLDNYGYTF TGTGCCAGCAGCCGCGTATTAGATAACTATGGCTACACCTTC
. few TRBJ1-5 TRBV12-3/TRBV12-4 CASSSSGSKGNQPQHF TGTGCCAGCAGTTCCTCAGGGAGTAAGGGCAATCAGCCCCAGCATTTT
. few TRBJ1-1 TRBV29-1 CSVGGSPEAFF TGCAGCGTTGGAGGGAGCCCTGAAGCTTTCTTT
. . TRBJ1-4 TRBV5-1 CASRGGEKLFF TGCGCCAGCAGGGGAGGCGAAAAACTGTTTTTT
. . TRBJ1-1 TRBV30 CAWSGQMNTEAFF TGTGCCTGGAGTGGACAGATGAACACTGAAGCTTTCTTT
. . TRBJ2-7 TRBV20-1 CSASRESLHEQYF TGCAGTGCCTCCCGGGAGTCCCTCCACGAGCAGTACTTC
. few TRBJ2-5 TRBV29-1 CSEDGAQQETQYF TGCAGCGAGGACGGGGCCCAGCAAGAGACCCAGTACTTC
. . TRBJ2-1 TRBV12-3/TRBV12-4 CASSPVGGPKQFF TGTGCCAGCAGTCCCGTCGGGGGACCGAAGCAGTTCTTC
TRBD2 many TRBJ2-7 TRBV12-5 CASQREVYEQYF TGTGCTAGCCAGCGGGAGGTCTACGAGCAGTACTTC